The 26 T cell receptor beta chains presented below share a single source sample, sequenced in a study of T cell responses to AZD1222 COVID-19 vaccine. Repertoires were generated with immunoSEQ multiplex PCR, while TCRdb's copy carries only in-frame clones and drops some. The sample consists of 180,000 or so clones, 85% to 95% of them appearing once. Sequenced material: peripheral blood, taken on day 0 of AZD1222 vaccination. The receptors were gathered from an adult in good health.

The chain joins TRBV7-6 to TRBJ2-2; either TRBD1 or TRBD2 may fit D (6 bases each). Trimming took 4 bases from V and 0 from J, leaving 12 bases between them. The CDR3 consists of 16 residues. The germline CDR1 and CDR2 sequences are SGHVS and FNYEAQ. The CDR3, as DNA: TGTGCCAGCAGCTCCCGGGGGCCCTCGAACACCGGGGAGCTGTTTTTT. Protein sequence: CASSSRGPSNTGELFF.

The chain couples TRBV3-1 (or the pseudogene TRBV3-2) to TRBJ1-1; 9 nucleotides agree with TRBD1. The V gene's germline CDR1 is LGHDT and CDR2 YNNKEL (reference sequence). This CDR3 spans 14 amino acids. V dropped 4 bases and J dropped 3; count of bases not matched to a gene: 3. CDR3 residues: CASSPGQGDTEAFF. CDR3 coding DNA: TGTGCCAGCAGCCCGGGACAGGGTGACACTGAAGCTTTCTTT.

The chain couples TRBV5-8 to TRBJ2-7; D not certain. This CDR3 contains 15 residues. Trimming took 4 bases from V and 0 from J, leaving 14 bases between them. Germline CDR1 is SGHTS and CDR2 is YDEGEE. The CDR3 loop is CASSIYLTGSYEQYF. In DNA form, the CDR3 reads TGTGCCAGCAGCATATACCTGACGGGCTCCTACGAGCAGTACTTC.

The rearrangement joins TRBV28 to TRBJ1-5, with D possibly TRBD1 on 6 matching bases. V gave up 3 bases and J gave up 2 bases, with 11 bases separating them. Germline values: CDR1 MDHEN, CDR2 SYDVKM. The CDR3 spans 15 residues. This chain's CDR3 is CASSLRGEGNQPQHF. The CDR3 DNA sequence: TGTGCCAGCAGTTTGAGGGGGGAAGGCAATCAGCCCCAGCATTTT.

The chain couples TRBV11-2 to TRBJ1-1; tentatively, D is TRBD1 (5 bases). Per the germline V gene, CDR1 is SGHAT and CDR2 is FQNNGV. Trimming took off 0 bases at V and 0 bases at J, with 5 bases between the two ends. This CDR3 is 14 amino acids long. The CDR3 loop is CASSLEGVNTEAFF. The DNA for the CDR3 is TGTGCCAGCAGCTTAGAGGGGGTGAACACTGAAGCTTTCTTT.

The J gene is TRBJ2-2, the V gene TRBV5-1; maybe TRBD2 (6 bases). This CDR3 contains 13 residues. CDR1 is SGHRS, CDR2 YFSETQ, per germline. The V gene lost 7 bases and the J gene lost 6 bases, with 13 bases spanning the gap. For the CDR3, the DNA is TGCGCCAGCGGGCCGGGGGTGGCCGGGGAGCTGTTTTTT. This sequence encodes CASGPGVAGELFF.

This clone was found once. This chain uses TRBV7-9 with TRBJ2-1; 9 nucleotides align to TRBD2. Germline assignment: CDR1 SEHNR and CDR2 FQNEAQ (reference sequence). With 0 bases clipped from V and 7 bases from J, the junction kept 4 bases outside the gene matches. This CDR3 comprises 15 residues. CDR3 residues: CASSLASGSVNEQFF. For the CDR3, the DNA is TGTGCCAGCAGCTTAGCTAGCGGGAGTGTTAATGAGCAGTTCTTC.

The CDR3 loop reads CSVLAESYEQYF. The CDR3 nucleotides are TGCAGCGTCCTAGCGGAGTCCTACGAGCAGTACTTC. The chain uses TRBV29-1 and TRBJ2-7; 7 nucleotides align to TRBD2. With 6 bases clipped from V and 1 base from J, the junction kept 3 bases outside the gene matches. CDR3 length: 12 residues. CDR1 is SQVTM and CDR2 is ANQGSEA in the germline V gene.

About this clone: Other nucleotide sequences from this sample produce the same CDR3. The genes are TRBV5-5 and TRBJ1-1; D gene uncertain. Trimming took 0 bases from V and 6 from J, leaving 3 bases between them. CDR3 size: 11 residues. CDR1 is SGHKS and CDR2 is YYEKEE in the germline V gene (reference sequence). CDR3 region: CASSLGAEAFF. Here the CDR3 DNA reads TGTGCCAGCAGCTTGGGTGCTGAAGCTTTCTTT.

The chain employs TRBV28 and TRBJ1-5; 9 bases match TRBD1. The CDR3 covers 17 residues. V gave up 4 bases and J gave up 7 bases; unmatched junction bases: 14. Germline V lookup: CDR1 MDHEN, CDR2 SYDVKM. The CDR3 sequence: CASSSRAGTGIRQPQHF. The CDR3 DNA sequence: TGTGCCAGCAGTTCCCGGGCTGGGACAGGGATTCGCCAGCCCCAGCATTTT.

The chain combines TRBV30 with TRBJ2-7; the D gene is possibly TRBD2 (6 bases). CDR1 GTSNPN and CDR2 SVGIG come from the germline V gene (reference sequence). The CDR3 contains 13 residues. CDR3 nucleotides: TGTGCTAGACGGGGCGGGGCCCCTGGCGAGCAGTACTTC. It translates to CARRGGAPGEQYF.

V usage is TRBV5-4 and J usage is TRBJ1-6, with TRBD1 matching 7 bases. Trimming took 4 bases from V and 9 from J; bases not matched to a gene: 7. CDR1 and CDR2 (germline): SGHNT, YYREEE (reference sequence). This CDR3 region has 14 residues. The CDR3 protein is CASSADRVGSPLHF. For the CDR3, the DNA is TGTGCCAGCAGCGCCGACAGGGTGGGTTCACCCCTCCACTTT.

The rearrangement uses TRBV6-6 and TRBJ1-2; D remains unclear. Germline CDR1 and CDR2: MNHNY and SVGAGI (reference sequence). The V end lost 4 bases, the J end lost 7 bases, and 22 bases lay between the germline ends. The CDR3 runs 16 residues. As DNA, the CDR3 is TGTGCCAGCAGTTCCCCCACCAGACGGATTTGGGGTGGCTACACCTTC. As protein: CASSSPTRRIWGGYTF.

This chain links TRBV28 with TRBJ2-7; 8 bases fit TRBD2. The CDR3 spans 15 residues. Germline CDR1 reads MDHEN; CDR2 reads SYDVKM. J gave up 3 bases and V 6 bases, and 10 bases lay outside the gene matches. Here the CDR3 reads CASSLATSGSYEQYF. CDR3 coding DNA: TGTGCCAGCAGCCTGGCCACCAGCGGGAGCTACGAGCAGTACTTC.

The V gene is TRBV21-1, the J gene TRBJ1-1; the tabulated D call, TRBD1, remains unverified against the DNA. TRBV21-1 is tagged as a pseudogene. The CDR3 loop spans 15 amino acids. The CDR3 DNA follows: TGTGCCAGCAGCAAAGTAGCAGGGTCGAAAACTGAAGCTTTCTTT. Amino acid sequence: CASSKVAGSKTEAFF.

The J gene is TRBJ1-2, the V gene TRBV28; D unclear. Trimming shortened V by 4 bases and J by 3 bases, and 18 bases separated the two germline ends. This CDR3 has 16 residues. Per germline, CDR1 MDHEN and CDR2 SYDVKM. CDR3 nucleotides: TGTGCCAGCAGTTGGGGTCATGAATCAATCCACTATGGCTACACCTTC. Its protein is CASSWGHESIHYGYTF.

CDR3 residues: CASSPGVAGVVQFF. The DNA of the CDR3 is TGTGCCAGCAGCCCCGGGGTAGCGGGAGTGGTGCAGTTCTTC. The genes are TRBV7-2 and TRBJ2-1, with 9 bases lining up with TRBD2. The V gene's germline CDR1 is SGHTA and CDR2 FQGNSA. V shed 5 bases and J 12 bases; nucleotides not matched to a gene: 11. The CDR3 loop spans 14 amino acids.

The J gene is TRBJ2-2, the V gene TRBV12-3 or TRBV12-4; tentative D call: TRBD2 (5 bases). Trimming took 6 bases from V and 7 from J, leaving 9 bases between them. The CDR3 is made up of 12 amino acids. CDR3 nucleotide sequence: TGTGCCAGCAGCAGGACTGGCGGGGAGCTGTTTTTT. Amino acid sequence: CASSRTGGELFF.

This clone was seen only once. The CDR3 here is CASSRLADNNEQFF. The CDR3 nucleotides are TGTGCCAGCTCACGACTAGCGGACAACAATGAGCAGTTCTTC. This chain joins TRBV18 and TRBJ2-1, with 9 bases identical to TRBD2. CDR1 is KGHSH, CDR2 LQKENI, per germline. V was pared by 4 bases and J by 5 bases, with 3 bases of the junction left unmatched. The length of the CDR3 is 14 residues.

The rearrangement uses TRBV7-3 and TRBJ2-1; 9 bases line up with TRBD1. The CDR3 loop spans 15 amino acids. The germline gives CDR1 SGHTA, CDR2 FQGTGA. V was pared by 5 bases and J by 7 bases, with 9 bases of the junction left unmatched. CDR3 residues: CASSPGTGTGNEQFF. DNA of the CDR3: TGTGCCAGCAGCCCCGGGACAGGGACTGGGAATGAGCAGTTCTTC.

This clone occurred once. The CDR3 does not end in the conserved phenylalanine or tryptophan, so this is likely a read error. It is unclear where the CDR3 begins or ends on the DNA, so no DNA is shown, and the CDR3 is as TCRdb lists it. This sequence joins TRBV5-5 and TRBJ1-1; the D call in the table, TRBD1, was not verified against the DNA. A total of 14 residues make up the CDR3, ends included. Germline V gene lookup returns CDR1 SGHKS and CDR2 YYEKEE (reference sequence). The CDR3 reads CASSLFGGTGVARV.

CDR3 in amino acids: CASSAGKVGGYTF. The CDR3 nucleotides read TGTGCCAGCAGTGCCGGGAAGGTGGGTGGCTACACCTTC. J is TRBJ1-2 and V is TRBV12-3 or TRBV12-4; D unresolved. CDR3 length equals 13 residues. With 5 bases removed from V and 7 bases from J, the gap between germline ends came to 14 bases.

J is TRBJ2-1 and V is TRBV27, with no clear D. The germline V and J ends were trimmed by 3 bases and 6 bases, with 12 bases remaining between them. The CDR3 runs to 14 residues. Germline CDR1 and CDR2: MNHEY and SMNVEV (reference sequence). CDR3 sequence reads: CASSFRHCLNEQFF. The CDR3 nucleotides read TGTGCCAGCAGTTTCCGGCACTGCCTCAATGAGCAGTTCTTC.

The rearrangement uses TRBV7-2 and TRBJ1-3; D uncertain. This CDR3 has 16 amino acids. V was clipped by 5 bases and J by 0 bases, with 14 bases between them. Germline V gives CDR1 SGHTA, CDR2 FQGNSA. DNA of the CDR3: TGTGCCAGCAGCCCCTCGCAGCCGTCCTCTGGAAACACCATATATTTT. This codes for CASSPSQPSSGNTIYF.

J is TRBJ2-1 and V is TRBV27, with 9 positions matching TRBD2. This CDR3 is 14 amino acids long. Germline CDR1 and CDR2: MNHEY and SMNVEV (reference sequence). V was clipped by 4 bases and J by 3 bases; unmatched bases: 1. The CDR3 DNA sequence: TGTGCCAGCAGTTCTAGCGGGAACTACAATGAGCAGTTCTTC. Translated: CASSSSGNYNEQFF.

V gene TRBV6-5 combines with J gene TRBJ1-3; D ambiguous. Germline V gene lookup returns CDR1 MNHEY and CDR2 SVGAGI. This CDR3 has 14 residues. Trimming removed 4 bases at V and 0 bases at J, with 7 bases between. The CDR3 bases are TGTGCCAGCAGTTCTTCCTACTCTGGAAACACCATATATTTT. Its translation is CASSSSYSGNTIYF.